The source of this TCR beta chain is a study of CD8 T cells in Susac syndrome. In germline, CDR1 is SGHTA, CDR2 FQGNSA. Germline trimming cut 0 bases from V and 5 bases from J; bases unmatched to any gene: 4. The CDR3 loop spans 16 amino acids. An amount of RNA that ranged from roughly 0.45 to 1 ug was reverse transcribed with random hexamers. One entry per CDR3 protein results from TCRdb running MiXCR on the immunoSEQ multiplex PCR reads. Of fewer than 350,000 distinct CDR3 sequences in the sample, 75% to 85% are singletons; the top ten hold around 0.2%. The sequenced sample was CD8+ T cells from PBMCs. The sequence was obtained from a human donor with multiple sclerosis. The chain carries TRBV7-2 and TRBJ2-5; TRBD1 agrees at 12 bases. The CDR3 nucleotides read TGTGCCAGCAGCTTAGCCGGGACAGGGGGCCTTGAGACCCAGTACTTC. It codes for CASSLAGTGGLETQYF.